Described below is a single T cell receptor (beta chain) sequence and its context. No antigen is known for it. TCRdb reprocessed the 5' RACE reads and reports one entry per CDR3 protein, with no DNA. The sample includes some 170,000 distinct CDR3 sequences. This specimen comes from a study of monozygotic twins with inflammatory bowel disease. Study-level findings and limits: Inverse Simpson values showed less TCRbeta diversity in IBD patients than in their healthy co-twins.

The draw for each donor consisted of a single 2.5 ml blood sample. The CDR3 contains 15 residues. The germline CDR1 and CDR2 sequences are PRHDT and FYEKMQ (reference sequence). This chain connects TRBV13 to TRBJ1-2; TCRdb's D call of TRBD1 is untestable without DNA. The TCR originated in a human donor with ulcerative colitis or Crohn's disease, or a healthy co-twin of an affected twin (not recorded which). The sample consisted of blood. CDR3 residues: CASSSRDRGRGGYTF.